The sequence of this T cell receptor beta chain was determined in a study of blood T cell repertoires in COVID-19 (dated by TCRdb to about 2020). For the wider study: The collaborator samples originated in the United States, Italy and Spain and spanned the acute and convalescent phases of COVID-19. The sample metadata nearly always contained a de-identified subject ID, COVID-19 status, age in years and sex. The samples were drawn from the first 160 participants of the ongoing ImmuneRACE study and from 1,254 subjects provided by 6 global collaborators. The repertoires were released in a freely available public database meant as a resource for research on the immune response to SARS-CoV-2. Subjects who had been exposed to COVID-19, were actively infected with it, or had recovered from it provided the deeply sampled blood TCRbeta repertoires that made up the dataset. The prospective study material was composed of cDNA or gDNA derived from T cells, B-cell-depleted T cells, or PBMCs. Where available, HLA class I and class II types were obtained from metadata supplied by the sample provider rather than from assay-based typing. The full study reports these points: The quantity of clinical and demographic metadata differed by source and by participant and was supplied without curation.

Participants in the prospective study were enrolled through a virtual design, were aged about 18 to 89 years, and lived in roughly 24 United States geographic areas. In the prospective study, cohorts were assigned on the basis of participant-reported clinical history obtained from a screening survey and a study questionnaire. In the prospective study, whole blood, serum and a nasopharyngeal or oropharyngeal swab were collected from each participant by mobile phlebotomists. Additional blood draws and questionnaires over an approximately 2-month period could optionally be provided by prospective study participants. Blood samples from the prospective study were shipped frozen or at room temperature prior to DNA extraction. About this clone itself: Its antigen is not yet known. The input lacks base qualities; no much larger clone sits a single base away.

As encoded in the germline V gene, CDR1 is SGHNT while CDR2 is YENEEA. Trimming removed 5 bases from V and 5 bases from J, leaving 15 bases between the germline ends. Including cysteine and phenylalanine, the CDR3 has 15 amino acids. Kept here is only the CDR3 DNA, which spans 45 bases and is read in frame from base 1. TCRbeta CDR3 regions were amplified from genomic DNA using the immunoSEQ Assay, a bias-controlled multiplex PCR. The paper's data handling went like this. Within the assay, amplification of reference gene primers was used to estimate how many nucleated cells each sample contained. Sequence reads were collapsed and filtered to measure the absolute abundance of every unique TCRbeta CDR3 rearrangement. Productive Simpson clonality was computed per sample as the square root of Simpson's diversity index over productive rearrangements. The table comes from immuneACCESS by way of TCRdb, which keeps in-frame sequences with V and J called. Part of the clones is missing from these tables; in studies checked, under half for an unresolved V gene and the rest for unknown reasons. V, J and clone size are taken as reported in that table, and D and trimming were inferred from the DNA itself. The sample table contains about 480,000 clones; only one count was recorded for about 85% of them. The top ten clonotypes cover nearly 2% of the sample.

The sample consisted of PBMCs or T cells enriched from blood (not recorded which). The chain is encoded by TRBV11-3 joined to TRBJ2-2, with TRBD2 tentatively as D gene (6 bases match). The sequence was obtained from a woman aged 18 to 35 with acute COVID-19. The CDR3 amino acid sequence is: CASSQTRSGTGELFF. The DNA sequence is TGTGCCAGCAGCCAGACTAGGTCCGGAACCGGGGAGCTGTTTTTT.